This T cell receptor (beta chain) was documented in a study of cytomegalovirus exposure and HLA in healthy donors. Whole-study context: Across about 400 genotyped donors, 81% landed in the Caucasian-associated ancestry cluster.

Primers included in the PCR were 60 Vbeta and 13 Jbeta primers. Produced via immunoSEQ multiplex PCR; TCRdb's table is partial and in-frame only. The table lists under 150,000 clones, approximately 83% of them singletons. Germline lookup yields CDR1 SEHNR and CDR2 FQNEAQ (reference sequence). The CDR3 loop spans 15 amino acids. Study results and limitations: Whilst most TCR sequences proved rare, a subset of public TCRs occurred across many donors. Other equally common chains were less clonally expanded than HLA-associated TCR beta chains, a later analysis showed. Common viral pathogens seemed to be connected with several of the most significant clusters, according to a later analysis.

With regard to this clone: Its antigen remains unidentified. An end of the junction does not agree with germline; a read error may underlie this.

This TCR was sampled from a male donor in good health and CMV-seronegative. The chain has TRBV7-9 and TRBJ2-6; D is undetermined. Sequences were obtained from PBMCs. This chain's CDR3 is CSSSLWPSGANVLTF. The CDR3 region has the DNA TGTTCCAGCAGCTTATGGCCCTCTGGGGCCAACGTCCTGACTTTC.